This T cell receptor beta chain was recovered during a study of T cells in Graves' hyperthyroidism and ophthalmopathy. This clonotype was observed many times. Its cognate antigen is unknown. The blood sample predates any ophthalmopathy symptoms, coming from first hyperthyroidism diagnosis. J gave up 0 bases and V 6 bases, and 11 bases lay outside the gene matches. The CDR3 consists of 18 residues. The investigators amplified TCR beta CDR3 regions from RNA transcripts. Primed by the HTBI set, a first-round RT-PCR was run on the TCR CDR3. From the multiplex PCR reads, TCRdb called clonotypes with MiXCR, one entry per CDR3 protein. The table lists a few hundred thousand distinct CDR3 sequences, around 14% of them singletons. General observations from the study: Most thyroid-expanded clonotypes above 0.001 were also found in blood. Stable hyperthyroidism was told apart from ophthalmopathy by a model built on 13 V-J features.

Input material: blood. V gene TRBV12-3 or TRBV12-4 combines with J gene TRBJ2-6; 7 nucleotides match TRBD1. This TCR came from a woman younger than 35 with Graves' hyperthyroidism that later progressed to Graves' ophthalmopathy. The CDR3 bases are TGTGCCAGCAGCCCGCCCCGACAGGGCCCCTCTGGGGCCAACGTCCTGACTTTC. Its protein is CASSPPRQGPSGANVLTF.